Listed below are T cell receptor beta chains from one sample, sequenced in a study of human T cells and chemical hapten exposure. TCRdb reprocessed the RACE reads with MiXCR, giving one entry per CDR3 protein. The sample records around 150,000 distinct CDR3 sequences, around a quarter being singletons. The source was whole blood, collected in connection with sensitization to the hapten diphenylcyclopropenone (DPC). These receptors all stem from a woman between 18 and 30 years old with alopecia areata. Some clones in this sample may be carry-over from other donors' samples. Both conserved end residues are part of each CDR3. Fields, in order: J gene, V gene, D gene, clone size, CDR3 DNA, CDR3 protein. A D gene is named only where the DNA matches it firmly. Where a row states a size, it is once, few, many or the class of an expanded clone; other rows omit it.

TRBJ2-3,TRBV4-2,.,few,TGTGCCAGCAGCCCCTCTGGCACAGATACGCAGTATTTT,CASSPSGTDTQYF
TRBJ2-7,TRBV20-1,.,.,TGCAGTGCTAGTGGGGCCCCCGAATCGTACGAGCAGTACTTC,CSASGAPESYEQYF
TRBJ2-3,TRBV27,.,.,TGTGCCATCGGCTATAATACGCAGTATTTT,CAIGYNTQYF
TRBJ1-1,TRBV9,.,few,TGTGCCAGCAGCCCTGACAGTAACACTGAAGCTTTCTTT,CASSPDSNTEAFF
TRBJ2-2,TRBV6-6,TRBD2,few,TGTGCCAGCAAAGGTCTAGCGGGGGGGACCGGGGAGCTGTTTTTT,CASKGLAGGTGELFF
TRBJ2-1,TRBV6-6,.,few,TGTGCCAGCAGCGAACTAGTTATCGATGAGCAGTTCTTC,CASSELVIDEQFF
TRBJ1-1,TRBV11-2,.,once,TGTGCCAGCAAAAGTCCGGCCGGGACTGAAGCTTTCTTT,CASKSPAGTEAFF
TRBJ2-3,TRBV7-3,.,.,TGTGCCAGCAGTCCACAGGGTTCTAACACAGATACGCAGTATTTT,CASSPQGSNTDTQYF
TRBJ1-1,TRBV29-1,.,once,TGCAGAGCCAATTTCGGACGGCTGAACGCTGAAGCTTTCTTT,CRANFGRLNAEAFF
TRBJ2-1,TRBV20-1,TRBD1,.,TGCAGTTCCTCCGGACAGGGGTCCTACAATGAGCAGTTCTTC,CSSSGQGSYNEQFF
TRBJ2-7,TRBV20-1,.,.,TGCAGTGCTACGGTTACAGTTAGCTCCTACGAGCAGTACTTC,CSATVTVSSYEQYF
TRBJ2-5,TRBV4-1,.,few,TGCGCCAGCAGCCAAGAAGGGGGACGGCTAGAGACCCAGTACTTC,CASSQEGGRLETQYF
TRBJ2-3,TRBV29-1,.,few,TGCAGCGGGCGGCCACGGCCCACAGATACGCAGTATTTT,CSGRPRPTDTQYF
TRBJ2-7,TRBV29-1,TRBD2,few,TGCAGCGTGACTAGCGGGGGGGCCCGGGAGCAGTACTTC,CSVTSGGAREQYF
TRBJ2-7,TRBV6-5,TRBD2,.,TGTGCCAGCAGTCCCGGGACTAGCGGGGAATACGAGCAGTACTTC,CASSPGTSGEYEQYF
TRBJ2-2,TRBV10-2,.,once,TGCGCCAGCAGGAGTGGCTCGAACACCGGGGAGCTGTTTTTT,CASRSGSNTGELFF
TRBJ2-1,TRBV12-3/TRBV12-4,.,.,TGTGCCAGCAGTGACCCTCTGGGTTTTCCCTACAATGAGCAGTTCTTC,CASSDPLGFPYNEQFF
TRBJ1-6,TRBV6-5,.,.,TGTGCCAGCAGTTCAGTGGGACCTCTCAGCTCCTATAATTCACCCCTCCACTTT,CASSSVGPLSSYNSPLHF
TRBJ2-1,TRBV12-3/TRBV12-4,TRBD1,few,TGTGCCAGCAGTTTTGGGACAGGCTACAATGAGCAGTTCTTC,CASSFGTGYNEQFF
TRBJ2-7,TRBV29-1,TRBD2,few,TGCAGCGTTAAACTAGCGGGAGGGCCTTCCGAGCAGTACTTC,CSVKLAGGPSEQYF
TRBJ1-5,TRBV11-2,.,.,TGTGCCAGCAGCTTAGATTCGGGGGGAAGACAGCCCCAGCATTTT,CASSLDSGGRQPQHF
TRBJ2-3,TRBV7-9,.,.,TGTGCCAGCAGCTTAGACCCTAGCACAGATACGCAGTATTTT,CASSLDPSTDTQYF
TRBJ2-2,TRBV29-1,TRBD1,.,TGCAGCGGGGACAGGGAAGGCACCGGGGAGCTGTTTTTT,CSGDREGTGELFF
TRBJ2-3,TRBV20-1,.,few,TGCAGTGCCACACCTAGCACAGATACGCAGTATTTT,CSATPSTDTQYF
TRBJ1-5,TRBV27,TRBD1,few,TGTGCCAGCAGTACGAGAATGTGGGGACAGATCAATCAGCCCCAGCATTTT,CASSTRMWGQINQPQHF
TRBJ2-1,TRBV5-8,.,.,TGTGCCAGCAGCTTACAGGGTCCCAATGAGCAGTTCTTC,CASSLQGPNEQFF
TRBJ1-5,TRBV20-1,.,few,TGCAGTGCTAATGGGGGCAGGGAGCCCCAGCATTTT,CSANGGREPQHF
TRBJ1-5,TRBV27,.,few,TGTGCCAGCAGAATTGGTCCCTTTCCTAATCAGCCCCAGCATTTT,CASRIGPFPNQPQHF
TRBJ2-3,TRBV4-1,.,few,TGCGCCAGCAGCCAAGATGGGGGTCGTACAGATACGCAGTATTTT,CASSQDGGRTDTQYF
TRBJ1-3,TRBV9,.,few,TGTGCCAGCAGCGTAGAGCCGGGGGGGGGCTCTGGAAACACCATATATTTT,CASSVEPGGGSGNTIYF
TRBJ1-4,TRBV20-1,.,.,TGCAGTGCTAGAGTAGGTGGGAATGAAAAACTGTTTTTT,CSARVGGNEKLFF
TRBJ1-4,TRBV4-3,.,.,TGCGCCAGCAGCCAAAGTCTTACAACTAATGAAAAACTGTTTTTT,CASSQSLTTNEKLFF
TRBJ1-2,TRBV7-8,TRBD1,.,TGTGCCAGCAGCTTAGAGATGGGACAGGTCTATGGCTACACCTTC,CASSLEMGQVYGYTF
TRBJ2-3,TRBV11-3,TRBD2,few,TGTGCCAGCAGCCACACTAGCGGGGGAGATACGCAGTATTTT,CASSHTSGGDTQYF
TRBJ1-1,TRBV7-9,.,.,TGTGCCAGCAGCTTCCTAACAGGACAAGCTTTCTTT,CASSFLTGQAFF
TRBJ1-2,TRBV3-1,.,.,TGTGCCAGCAGCCCAACAGGGCGAAACTATGGCTACACCTTC,CASSPTGRNYGYTF
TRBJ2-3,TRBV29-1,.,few,TGCAGCGTTGACAGGGGAGAGAGAGATACGCAGTATTTT,CSVDRGERDTQYF
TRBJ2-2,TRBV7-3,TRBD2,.,TGTGCCAGCAGCGCCGGACTAGCTGCGAACACCGGGGAGCTGTTTTTT,CASSAGLAANTGELFF
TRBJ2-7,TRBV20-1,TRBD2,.,TGCAGTGTTCTGCGGGGGGTCGAGCAGTACTTC,CSVLRGVEQYF
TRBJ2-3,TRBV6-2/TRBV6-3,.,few,TGTGCCAGCAGGACGGCGGTAGGAGGGGGTACAGATACGCAGTATTTT,CASRTAVGGGTDTQYF
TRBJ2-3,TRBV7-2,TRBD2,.,TGTGCCAGCAGCTTAACCCCTTTGGGGGGGGAGCGGACAGATACGCAGTATTTT,CASSLTPLGGERTDTQYF
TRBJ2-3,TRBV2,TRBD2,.,TGTGCCAGCAGAGGGACTAGCGGGGTTAGCACAGATACGCAGTATTTT,CASRGTSGVSTDTQYF
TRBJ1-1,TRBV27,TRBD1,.,TGTGCCAGCAGTACAATGGACAGGGGACAGAACACTGAAGCTTTCTTT,CASSTMDRGQNTEAFF
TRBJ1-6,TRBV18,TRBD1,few,TGTGCCAGCTCACAGGAGGGGGCGAGTTATTCACCCCTCCACTTT,CASSQEGASYSPLHF
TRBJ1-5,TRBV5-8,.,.,TGTGCCAGCAGCCCGGACGGAAAACGCAATCAGCCCCAGCATTTT,CASSPDGKRNQPQHF
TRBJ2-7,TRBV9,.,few,TGTGCCAGCAGCGGGCCCAGATCCTACGAGCAGTACTTC,CASSGPRSYEQYF
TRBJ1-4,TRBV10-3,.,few,TGTGCCATCAGTGAGTCGGAAAAACTGTTTTTT,CAISESEKLFF
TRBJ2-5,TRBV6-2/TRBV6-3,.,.,TGTGCCAGCAGTTATATGAGGCAGACCCAGTACTTC,CASSYMRQTQYF
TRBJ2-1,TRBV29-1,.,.,TGCAGCGTTGAAGATCTTAAGAGAGGCAATGAGCAGTTCTTC,CSVEDLKRGNEQFF
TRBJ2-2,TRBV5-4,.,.,TGTGCCAGCAGCCGGGGCGGCTCCGGGGAGCTGTTTTTT,CASSRGGSGELFF
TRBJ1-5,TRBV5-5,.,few,TGTGCCAGCAGCTATACAGGGAGCAATCAGCCCCAGCATTTT,CASSYTGSNQPQHF
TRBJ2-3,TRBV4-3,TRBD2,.,TGCGCCAGCAGCCAAGTAGGCGGGGGAGGGTTGTTGTCAGATACGCAGTATTTT,CASSQVGGGGLLSDTQYF
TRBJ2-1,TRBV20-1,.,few,TGCAGTGCCCCACCCCAAGTAACCGCGGGGAATGAGCAGTTCTTC,CSAPPQVTAGNEQFF
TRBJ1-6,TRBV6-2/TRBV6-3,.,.,TGTGCCAGCTCGCTCGACAGATCCTATAATTCACCCCTCCACTTT,CASSLDRSYNSPLHF
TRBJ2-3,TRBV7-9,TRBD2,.,TGTGCCAGCAGCTTAGCCGGACTAGCGGGAGCCGATACGCAGTATTTT,CASSLAGLAGADTQYF
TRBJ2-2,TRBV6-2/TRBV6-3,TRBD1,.,TGTGCCAGCAGGCGTCACAGGGGACAAGCGAACACCGGGGAGCTGTTTTTT,CASRRHRGQANTGELFF
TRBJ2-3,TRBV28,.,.,TGTGCCAGCAGTTTTTCCGGGGGGCGCACAGATACGCAGTATTTT,CASSFSGGRTDTQYF